This TCR beta chain was profiled in a study of blood T cell repertoires in COVID-19. In this sample, this clone turned up once. V lost 0 bases and J 5 bases, leaving 8 bases between the germline ends. Germline values: CDR1 SGHDT, CDR2 YYEEEE. This CDR3 spans 13 amino acids. TCRdb's table, derived via immunoSEQ multiplex PCR, lists solely in-frame clones and lacks some. The data hold 9,500 to 15,000 clones, with around 90% observed a single time. This sequence originates from a man between 65 and 79 years old with active COVID-19. Sample: peripheral blood. This chain links TRBV5-6 with TRBJ1-1, with D perhaps matching TRBD1 (5 bases). The CDR3 DNA is TGTGCCAGCAGCTTGGTTTCAGGGACTGAAGCTTTCTTT. It yields the protein CASSLVSGTEAFF.